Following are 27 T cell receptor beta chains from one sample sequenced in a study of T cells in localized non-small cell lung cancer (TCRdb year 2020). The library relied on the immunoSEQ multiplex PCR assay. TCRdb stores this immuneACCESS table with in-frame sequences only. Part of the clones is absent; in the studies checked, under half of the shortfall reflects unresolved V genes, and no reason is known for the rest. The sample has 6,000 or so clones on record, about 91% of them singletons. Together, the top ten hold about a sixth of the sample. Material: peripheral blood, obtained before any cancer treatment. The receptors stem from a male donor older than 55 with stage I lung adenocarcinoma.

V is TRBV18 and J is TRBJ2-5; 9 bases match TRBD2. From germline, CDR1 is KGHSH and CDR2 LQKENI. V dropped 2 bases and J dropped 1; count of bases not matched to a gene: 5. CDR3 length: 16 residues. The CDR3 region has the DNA TGTGCCAGCTCACCATACTCTAGCGGGGCCCAAGAGACCCAGTACTTC. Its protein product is CASSPYSSGAQETQYF. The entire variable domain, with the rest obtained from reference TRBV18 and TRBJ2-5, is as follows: NAGVMQNPRHLVRRRGQEARLRCSPMKGHSHVYWYRQLPEEGLKFMVYLQKENIIDESGMPKERFSAEFPKEGPSILRIQQVVRGDSAAYFCASSPYSSGAQETQYFGPGTRLLVL.

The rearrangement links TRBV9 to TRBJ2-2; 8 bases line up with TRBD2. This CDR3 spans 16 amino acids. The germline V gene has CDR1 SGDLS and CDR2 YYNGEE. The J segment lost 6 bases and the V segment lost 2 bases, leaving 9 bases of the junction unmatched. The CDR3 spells CASSVHSGSSAGELFF. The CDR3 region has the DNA TGTGCCAGCAGCGTTCACAGCGGGAGTAGTGCCGGGGAGCTGTTTTTT.

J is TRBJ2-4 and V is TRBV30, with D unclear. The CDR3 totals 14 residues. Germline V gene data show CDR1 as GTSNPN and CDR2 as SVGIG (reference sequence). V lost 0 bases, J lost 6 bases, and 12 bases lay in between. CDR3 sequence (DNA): TGTGCCTGGAGTGTCTTCGTCCGAGGAAACATTCAGTACTTC. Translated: CAWSVFVRGNIQYF.

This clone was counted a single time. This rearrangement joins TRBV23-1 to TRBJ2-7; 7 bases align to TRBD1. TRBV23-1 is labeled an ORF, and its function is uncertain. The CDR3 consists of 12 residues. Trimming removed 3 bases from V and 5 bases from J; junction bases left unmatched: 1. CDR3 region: CASSQTGNEQYV. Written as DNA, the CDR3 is TGCGCCAGCAGTCAGACAGGGAACGAGCAGTACGTC.

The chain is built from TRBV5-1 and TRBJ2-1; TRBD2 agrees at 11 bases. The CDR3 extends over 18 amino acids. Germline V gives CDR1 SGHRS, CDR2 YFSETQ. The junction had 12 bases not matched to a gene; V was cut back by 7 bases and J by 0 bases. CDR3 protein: CASGLAGNRASSYNEQFF. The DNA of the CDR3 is TGCGCCAGCGGACTAGCGGGTAACCGGGCCAGCTCCTACAATGAGCAGTTCTTC.

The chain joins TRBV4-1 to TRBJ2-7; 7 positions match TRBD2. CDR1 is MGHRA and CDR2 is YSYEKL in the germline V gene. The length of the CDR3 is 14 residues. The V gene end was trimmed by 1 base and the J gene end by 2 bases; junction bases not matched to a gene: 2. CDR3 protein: CASSQGGLAYEQYF. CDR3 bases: TGCGCCAGCAGCCAAGGTGGACTAGCCTACGAGCAGTACTTC.

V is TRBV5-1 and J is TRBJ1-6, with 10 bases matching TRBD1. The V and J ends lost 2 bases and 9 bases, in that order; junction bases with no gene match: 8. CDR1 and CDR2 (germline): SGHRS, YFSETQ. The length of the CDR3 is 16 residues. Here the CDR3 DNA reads TGCGCCAGCAGCTTCCGGGACAGGGGTTCAGGTTCACCCCTCCACTTT. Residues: CASSFRDRGSGSPLHF.

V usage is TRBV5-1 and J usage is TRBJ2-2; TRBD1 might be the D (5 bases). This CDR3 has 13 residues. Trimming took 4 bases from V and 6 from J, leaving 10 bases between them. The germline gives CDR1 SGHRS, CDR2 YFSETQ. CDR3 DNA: TGCGCCAGCAGCAGCCCGACAGCCGGGGAGCTGTTTTTT. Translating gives CASSSPTAGELFF.

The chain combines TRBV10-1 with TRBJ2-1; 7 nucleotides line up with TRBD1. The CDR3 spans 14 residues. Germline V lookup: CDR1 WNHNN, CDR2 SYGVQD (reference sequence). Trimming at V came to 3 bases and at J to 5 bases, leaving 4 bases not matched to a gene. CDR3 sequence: CASSETGQHNEQFF. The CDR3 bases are TGCGCCAGCAGTGAAACGGGACAGCACAATGAGCAGTTCTTC.

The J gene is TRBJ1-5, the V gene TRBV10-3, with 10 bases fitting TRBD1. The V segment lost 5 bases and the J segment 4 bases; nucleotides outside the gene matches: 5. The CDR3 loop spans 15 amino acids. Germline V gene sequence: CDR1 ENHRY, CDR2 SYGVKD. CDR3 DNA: TGTGCCATCAGTCGAGACAGGGGGCAGAATCAGCCCCAGCATTTT. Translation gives CAISRDRGQNQPQHF.

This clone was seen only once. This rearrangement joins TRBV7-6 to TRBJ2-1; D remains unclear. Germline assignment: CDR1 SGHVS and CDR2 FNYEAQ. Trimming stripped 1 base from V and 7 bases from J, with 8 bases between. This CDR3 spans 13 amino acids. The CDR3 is CASSLVRWNEQFF. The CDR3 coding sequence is TGTGCCAGCAGCTTAGTAAGGTGGAATGAGCAGTTCTTC.

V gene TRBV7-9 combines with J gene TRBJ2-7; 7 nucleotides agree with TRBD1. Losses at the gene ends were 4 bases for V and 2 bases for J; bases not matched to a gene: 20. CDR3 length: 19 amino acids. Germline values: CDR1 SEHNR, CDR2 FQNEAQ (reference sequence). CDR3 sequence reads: CASSSSLGQTPLGAYEQYV. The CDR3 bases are TGTGCCAGCAGCTCCTCTTTGGGACAGACACCGTTGGGGGCCTACGAGCAGTACGTC.

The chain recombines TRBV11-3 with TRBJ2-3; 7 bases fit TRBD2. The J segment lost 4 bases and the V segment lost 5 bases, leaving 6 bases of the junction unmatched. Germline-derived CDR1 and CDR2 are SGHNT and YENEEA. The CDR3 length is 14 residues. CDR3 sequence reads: CASSRGLVPDTQYF. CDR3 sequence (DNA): TGTGCCAGCAGCCGCGGACTAGTCCCAGATACGCAGTATTTT.

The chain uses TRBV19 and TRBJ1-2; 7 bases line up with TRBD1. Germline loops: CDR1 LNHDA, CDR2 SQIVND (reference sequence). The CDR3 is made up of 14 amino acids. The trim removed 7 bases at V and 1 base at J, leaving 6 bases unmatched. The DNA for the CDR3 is TGTGCCAGTATCCCGGGACAGAGTAACTATGGCTACACCTTC. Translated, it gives CASIPGQSNYGYTF.

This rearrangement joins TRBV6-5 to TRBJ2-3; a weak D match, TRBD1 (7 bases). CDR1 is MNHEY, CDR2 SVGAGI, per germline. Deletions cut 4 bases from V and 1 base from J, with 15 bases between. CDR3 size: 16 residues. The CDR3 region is CASSSSQGGRTDTQYF. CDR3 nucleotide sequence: TGTGCCAGCAGTTCATCCCAGGGGGGTCGCACAGATACGCAGTATTTT.

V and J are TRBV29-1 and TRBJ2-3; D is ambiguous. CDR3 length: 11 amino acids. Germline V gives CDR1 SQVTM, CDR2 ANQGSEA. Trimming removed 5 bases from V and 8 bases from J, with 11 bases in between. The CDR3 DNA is TGCAGCGTTTGGTCCCGGGCTACGCAGTATTTT. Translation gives CSVWSRATQYF.

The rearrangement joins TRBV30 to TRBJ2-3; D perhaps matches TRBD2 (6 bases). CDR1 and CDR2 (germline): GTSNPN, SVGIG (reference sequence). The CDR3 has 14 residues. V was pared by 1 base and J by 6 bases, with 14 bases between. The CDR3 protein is CAWSALRGSDTQYF. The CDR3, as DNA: TGTGCCTGGAGTGCCCTACGGGGGTCTGATACGCAGTATTTT. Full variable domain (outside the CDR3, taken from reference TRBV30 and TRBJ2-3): SQTIHQWPATLVQPVGSPLSLECTVEGTSNPNLYWYRQAAGRGLQLLFYSVGIGQISSEVPQNLSASRPQDRQFILSSKKLLLSDSGFYLCAWSALRGSDTQYFGPGTRLTVL.

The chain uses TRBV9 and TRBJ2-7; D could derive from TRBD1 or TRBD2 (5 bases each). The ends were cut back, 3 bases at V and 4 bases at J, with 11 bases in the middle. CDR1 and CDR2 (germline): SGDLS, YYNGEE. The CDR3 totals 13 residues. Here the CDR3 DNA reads TGTGCCAGCAGCGGCAACGGGGCATACGAGCAGTACTTC. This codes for CASSGNGAYEQYF. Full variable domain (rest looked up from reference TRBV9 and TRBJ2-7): DSGVTQTPKHLITATGQRVTLRCSPRSGDLSVYWYQQSLDQGLQFLIQYYNGEERAKGNILERFSAQQFPDLHSELNLSSLELGDSALYFCASSGNGAYEQYFGPGTRLTVT.

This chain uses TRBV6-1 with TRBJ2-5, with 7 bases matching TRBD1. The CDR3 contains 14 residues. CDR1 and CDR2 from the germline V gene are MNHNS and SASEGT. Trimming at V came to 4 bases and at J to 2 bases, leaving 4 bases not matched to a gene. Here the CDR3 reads CASSGGGQQETQYF. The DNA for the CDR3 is TGTGCCAGCAGTGGTGGGGGACAGCAAGAGACCCAGTACTTC.

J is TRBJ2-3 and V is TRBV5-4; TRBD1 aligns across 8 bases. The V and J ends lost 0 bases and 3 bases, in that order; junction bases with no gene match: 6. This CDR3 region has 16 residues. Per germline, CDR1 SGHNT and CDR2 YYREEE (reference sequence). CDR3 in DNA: TGTGCCAGCAGCTTGGTGTCAGGGGGCCTTACAGATACGCAGTATTTT. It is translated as CASSLVSGGLTDTQYF.

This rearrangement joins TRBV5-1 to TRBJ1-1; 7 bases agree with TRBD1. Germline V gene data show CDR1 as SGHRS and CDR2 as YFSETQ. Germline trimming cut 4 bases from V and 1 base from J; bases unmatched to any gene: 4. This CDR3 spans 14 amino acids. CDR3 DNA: TGCGCCAGCAGCCAAAGGACAGGGAACACTGAAGCTTTCTTT. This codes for CASSQRTGNTEAFF.

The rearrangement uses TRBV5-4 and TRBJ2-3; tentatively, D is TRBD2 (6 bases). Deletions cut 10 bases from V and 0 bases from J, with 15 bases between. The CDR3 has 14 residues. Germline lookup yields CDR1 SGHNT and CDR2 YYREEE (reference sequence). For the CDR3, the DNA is TGTGCCGCGACGGGAGCGGAAAGCACAGATACGCAGTATTTT. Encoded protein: CAATGAESTDTQYF.

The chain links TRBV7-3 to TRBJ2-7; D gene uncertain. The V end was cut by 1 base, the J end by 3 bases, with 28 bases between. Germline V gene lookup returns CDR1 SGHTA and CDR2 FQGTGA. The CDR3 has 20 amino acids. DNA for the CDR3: TGTGCCAGCAGCTTAAATTCTGGATCCGGCTATCCCACGGCCTACTACGAGCAGTACGTC. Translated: CASSLNSGSGYPTAYYEQYV.

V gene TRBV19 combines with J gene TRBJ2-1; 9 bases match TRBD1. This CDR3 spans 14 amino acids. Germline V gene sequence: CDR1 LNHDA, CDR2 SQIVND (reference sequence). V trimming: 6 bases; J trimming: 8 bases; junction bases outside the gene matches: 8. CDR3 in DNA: TGTGCCAGTAGACAGGGGGCAAATTGGGATGAGCAGTTCTTC. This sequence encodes CASRQGANWDEQFF.

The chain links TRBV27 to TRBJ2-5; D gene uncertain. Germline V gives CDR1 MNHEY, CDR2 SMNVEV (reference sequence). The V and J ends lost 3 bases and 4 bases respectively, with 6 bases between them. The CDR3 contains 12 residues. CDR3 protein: CASSFWGETQYF. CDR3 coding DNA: TGTGCCAGCAGTTTTTGGGGAGAGACCCAGTACTTC.

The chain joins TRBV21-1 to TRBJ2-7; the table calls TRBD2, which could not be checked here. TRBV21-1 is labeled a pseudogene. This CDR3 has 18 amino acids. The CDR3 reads CASSATSGGPNIVYEQYV. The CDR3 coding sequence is TGTGCCAGCAGCGCGACTAGCGGGGGACCGAATATCGTCTACGAGCAGTACGTC.

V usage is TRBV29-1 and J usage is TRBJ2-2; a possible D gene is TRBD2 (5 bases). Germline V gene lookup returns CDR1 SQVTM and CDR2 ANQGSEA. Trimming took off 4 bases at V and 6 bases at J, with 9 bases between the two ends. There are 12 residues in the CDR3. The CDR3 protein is CSVVEAAGELFF. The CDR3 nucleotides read TGCAGCGTTGTGGAGGCGGCCGGGGAGCTGTTTTTT.